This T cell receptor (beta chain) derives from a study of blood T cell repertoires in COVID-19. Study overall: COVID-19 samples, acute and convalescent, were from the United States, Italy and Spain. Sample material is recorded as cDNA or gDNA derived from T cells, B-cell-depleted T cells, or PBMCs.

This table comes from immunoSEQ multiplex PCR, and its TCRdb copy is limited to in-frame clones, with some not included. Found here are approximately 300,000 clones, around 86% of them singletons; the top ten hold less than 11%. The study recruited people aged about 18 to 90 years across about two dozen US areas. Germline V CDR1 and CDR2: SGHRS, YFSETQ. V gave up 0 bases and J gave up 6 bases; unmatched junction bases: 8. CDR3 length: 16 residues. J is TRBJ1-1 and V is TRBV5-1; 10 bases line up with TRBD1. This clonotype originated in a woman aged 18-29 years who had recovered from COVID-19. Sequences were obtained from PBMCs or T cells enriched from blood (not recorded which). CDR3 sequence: CASSLALGQGLPEAFF. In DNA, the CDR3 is TGCGCCAGCAGCTTGGCTCTGGGACAGGGGTTACCTGAAGCTTTCTTT.